The 6 T cell receptor beta chains presented below share a single source sample, sequenced in a study of vaccination and CD4 T cells after COVID-19. The Oncomine TCR Beta short-read assay was applied to DNA of cultured CD4+ T cells. A single record per CDR3 protein comes from TCRdb applying MiXCR to the PCR reads. The sample carries about 7,100 distinct CDR3 sequences, roughly four fifths recorded once. Treatment specified: roughly ten-day PBMC culture with coronavirus spike peptide pools or control peptides (ViraFEST assay). For these receptors, no antigen is known. The sequenced material came from CD4+ T cells from blood, cultured in vitro. The source is a human donor who had recovered from COVID-19.

The J gene is TRBJ2-2, the V gene TRBV6-1, with 10 bases lining up with TRBD2. CDR3 length: 17 amino acids. In germline, CDR1 is MNHNS, CDR2 SASEGT. J was trimmed by 4 bases and V by 6 bases; bases with no gene match: 11. The CDR3: CASRSHSGRLSTGELFF. The CDR3 region has the DNA TGTGCCAGCAGATCCCATAGCGGGAGGCTCAGCACCGGGGAGCTGTTTTTT.

The chain recombines TRBV7-3 with TRBJ1-2; no clear D gene. The CDR3 spans 14 residues. Trimming pared 0 bases from V and 1 base from J, leaving 6 bases between. Germline CDR1 is SGHTA and CDR2 is FQGTGA. The CDR3 region has the DNA TGTGCCAGCAGCTTAACCCGAGTTAACTATGGCTACACCTTC. Protein product: CASSLTRVNYGYTF.

Within the sample, this clonotype is medium-sized. The chain combines TRBV20-1 with TRBJ1-5, with 9 bases that match TRBD1. The J segment lost 0 bases and the V segment lost 6 bases, leaving 18 bases of the junction unmatched. Germline V gene sequence: CDR1 DFQATT, CDR2 SNEGSKA (reference sequence). The CDR3 consists of 19 residues. CDR3 residues: CSANPQGAPSLYSNQPQHF. The CDR3 DNA reads TGCAGTGCCAATCCACAGGGGGCTCCGTCTTTATATAGCAATCAGCCCCAGCATTTT.

The V gene is TRBV20-1, the J gene TRBJ2-5; D is uncertain. V lost 6 bases and J lost 3, with 14 bases in between. The CDR3 contains 13 residues. CDR1 DFQATT and CDR2 SNEGSKA come from the germline V gene (reference sequence). The CDR3 here is CSAPGRRKETQYF. DNA of the CDR3: TGCAGTGCCCCAGGACGAAGAAAAGAGACCCAGTACTTC.

The V call is TRBV11-3, the J call TRBJ1-1; D may be TRBD1 (6 bases). Germline V lookup: CDR1 SGHNT, CDR2 YENEEA. V gave up 4 bases and J gave up 1 base, with 10 bases separating them. This CDR3 is built from 14 residues. CDR3 loop: CASSSGQPNTEAFF. CDR3 bases: TGTGCCAGCAGCTCGGGACAACCGAACACTGAAGCTTTCTTT.

CDR3 sequence: CSASSWTADGSRREVGELFF. The CDR3 region has the DNA TGCAGTGCTAGTTCCTGGACTGCCGACGGGTCCCGGCGGGAGGTCGGGGAGCTGTTTTTT. The chain joins TRBV20-1 to TRBJ2-2; 8 nucleotides agree with TRBD2. The trim removed 3 bases at V and 7 bases at J, leaving 25 bases unmatched. CDR1 and CDR2 from the germline V gene are DFQATT and SNEGSKA (reference sequence). The CDR3 has 20 residues.